This T cell receptor (beta chain) was found in a study of human T cells and chemical hapten exposure. Study-level information: Variability of per-sample TCR yields stemmed mainly from small differences in pooled library volume. General study findings and limits: Counts of expanded TCRs at PT1 were positively correlated with patch test score. Sensitizing to DPC left TCRs with a frequency above 1 in 1000 unaltered.

Time point denoted: patch test 2, 6 weeks after DPC sensitization. Indicated treatment: therapeutic diphenylcyclopropenone sensitization with weekly scalp DPC. Blood draws came before every patch-test application. Germline V gives CDR1 SGHTA, CDR2 FQGTGA. This CDR3 has 13 residues. TCRdb re-called the RACE reads with MiXCR, one entry per CDR3 protein. The sample has roughly 150,000 distinct CDR3 sequences, about 10% seen once; the top ten hold 1.3% to 1.5%. This clonotype was found many times. What it binds is unknown. A junction boundary mismatches the germline segment, possibly from a read error. This clonotype was obtained from a woman between 50 and 59 years old with alopecia areata. Some clones in this sample may be carry-over from other donors' samples. Here the sequenced sample was whole blood, taken in connection with sensitization to the hapten diphenylcyclopropenone (DPC). The rearrangement links TRBV7-3 to TRBJ2-4; D not certain. CDR3 loop: CASSFRADGPWNF. For the CDR3, the DNA is TGTGCCAGCAGCTTTAGGGCGGACGGCCCTTGGAACTTC.